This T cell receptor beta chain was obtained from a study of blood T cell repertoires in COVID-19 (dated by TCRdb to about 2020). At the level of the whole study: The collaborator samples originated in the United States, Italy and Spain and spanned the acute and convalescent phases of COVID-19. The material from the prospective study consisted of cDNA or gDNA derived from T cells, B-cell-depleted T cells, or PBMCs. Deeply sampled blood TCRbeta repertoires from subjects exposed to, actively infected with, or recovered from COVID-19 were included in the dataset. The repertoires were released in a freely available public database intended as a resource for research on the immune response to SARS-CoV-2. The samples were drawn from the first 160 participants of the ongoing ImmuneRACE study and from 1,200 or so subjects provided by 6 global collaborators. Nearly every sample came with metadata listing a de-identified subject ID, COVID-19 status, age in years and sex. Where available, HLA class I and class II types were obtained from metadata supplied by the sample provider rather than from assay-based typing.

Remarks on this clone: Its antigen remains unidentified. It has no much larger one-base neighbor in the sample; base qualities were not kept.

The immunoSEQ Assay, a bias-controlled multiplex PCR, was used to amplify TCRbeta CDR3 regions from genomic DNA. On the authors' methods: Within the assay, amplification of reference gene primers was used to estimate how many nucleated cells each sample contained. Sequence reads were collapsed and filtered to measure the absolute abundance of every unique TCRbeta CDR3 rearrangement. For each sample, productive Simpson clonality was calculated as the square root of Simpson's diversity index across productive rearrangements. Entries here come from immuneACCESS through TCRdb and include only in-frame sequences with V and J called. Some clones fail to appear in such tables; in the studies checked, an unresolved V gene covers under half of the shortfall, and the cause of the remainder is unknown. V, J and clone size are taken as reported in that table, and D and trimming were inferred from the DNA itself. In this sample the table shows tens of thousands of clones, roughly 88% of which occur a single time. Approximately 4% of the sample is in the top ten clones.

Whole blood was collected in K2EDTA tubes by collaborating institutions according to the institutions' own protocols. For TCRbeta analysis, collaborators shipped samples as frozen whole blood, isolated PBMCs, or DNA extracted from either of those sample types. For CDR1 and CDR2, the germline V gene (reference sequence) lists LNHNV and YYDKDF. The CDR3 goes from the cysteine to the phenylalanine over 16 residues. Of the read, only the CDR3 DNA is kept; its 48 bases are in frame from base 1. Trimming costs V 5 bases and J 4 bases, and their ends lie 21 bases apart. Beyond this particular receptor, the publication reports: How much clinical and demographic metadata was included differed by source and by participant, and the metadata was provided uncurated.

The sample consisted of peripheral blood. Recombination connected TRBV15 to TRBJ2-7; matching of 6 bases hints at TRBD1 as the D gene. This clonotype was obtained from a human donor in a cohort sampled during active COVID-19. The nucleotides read TGTGCCACCAGCTCAGAAAATCCCGGGACACCATACGAGCAGTACTTC. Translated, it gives CATSSENPGTPYEQYF.